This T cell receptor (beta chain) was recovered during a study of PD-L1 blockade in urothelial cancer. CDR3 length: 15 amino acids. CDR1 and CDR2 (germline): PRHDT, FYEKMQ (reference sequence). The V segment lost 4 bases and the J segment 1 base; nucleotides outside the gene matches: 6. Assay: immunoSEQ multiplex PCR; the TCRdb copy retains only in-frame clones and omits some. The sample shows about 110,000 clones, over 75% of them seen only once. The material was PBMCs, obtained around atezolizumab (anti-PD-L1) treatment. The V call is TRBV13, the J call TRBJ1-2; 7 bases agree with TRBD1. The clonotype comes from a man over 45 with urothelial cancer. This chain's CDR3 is CASSWRQGGNYGYTF. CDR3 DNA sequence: TGTGCCAGCAGCTGGCGGCAGGGGGGTAACTATGGCTACACCTTC.